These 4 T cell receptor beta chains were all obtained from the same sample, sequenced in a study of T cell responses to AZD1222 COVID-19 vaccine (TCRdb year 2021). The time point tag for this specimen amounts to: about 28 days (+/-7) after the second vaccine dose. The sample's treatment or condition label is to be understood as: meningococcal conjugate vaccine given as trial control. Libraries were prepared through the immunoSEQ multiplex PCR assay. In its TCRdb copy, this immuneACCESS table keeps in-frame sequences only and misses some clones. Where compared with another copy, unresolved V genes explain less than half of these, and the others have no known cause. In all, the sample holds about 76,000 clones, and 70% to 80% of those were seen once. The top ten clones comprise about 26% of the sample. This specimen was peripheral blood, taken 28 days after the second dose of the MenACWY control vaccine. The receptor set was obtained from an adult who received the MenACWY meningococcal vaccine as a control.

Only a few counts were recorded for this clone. This chain's CDR3 is CASSSQEYTEAFF. In DNA form, the CDR3 reads TGTGCCAGCAGTTCCCAGGAGTACACTGAAGCTTTCTTT. The V and J genes are TRBV27 and TRBJ1-1; no definite D call. Per germline, CDR1 MNHEY and CDR2 SMNVEV (reference sequence). Trimming left V 4 bases short and J 3 bases short, with 9 bases between. This CDR3 comprises 13 residues.

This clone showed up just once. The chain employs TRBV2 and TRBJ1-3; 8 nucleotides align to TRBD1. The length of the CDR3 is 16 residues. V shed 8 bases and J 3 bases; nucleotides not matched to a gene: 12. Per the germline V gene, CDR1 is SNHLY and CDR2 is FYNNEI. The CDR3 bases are TGTGCCAGCGGCGCACCCAGGGGGCCGGGTGGAAACACCATATATTTT. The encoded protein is CASGAPRGPGGNTIYF.

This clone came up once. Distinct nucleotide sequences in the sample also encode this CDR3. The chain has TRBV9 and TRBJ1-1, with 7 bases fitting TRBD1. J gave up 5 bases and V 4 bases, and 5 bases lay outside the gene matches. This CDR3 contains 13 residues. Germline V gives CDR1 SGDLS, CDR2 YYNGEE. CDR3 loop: CASSPGGGTEAFF. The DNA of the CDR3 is TGTGCCAGCAGCCCAGGGGGGGGAACTGAAGCTTTCTTT.

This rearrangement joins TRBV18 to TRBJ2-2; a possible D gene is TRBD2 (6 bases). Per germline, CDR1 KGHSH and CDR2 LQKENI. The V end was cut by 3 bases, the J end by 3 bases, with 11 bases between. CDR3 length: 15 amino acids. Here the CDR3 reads CASSPWGGDTGELFF. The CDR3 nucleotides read TGTGCCAGCTCACCTTGGGGCGGGGACACCGGGGAGCTGTTTTTT.